A selection of T cell receptor beta chains follows, all from one sample in a study of cytomegalovirus exposure and HLA in healthy donors. Sequencing used immunoSEQ multiplex PCR; TCRdb keeps in-frame clones, though not all of them. The sample carries 150,000 to 200,000 clones, 81% recorded once. The sample consisted of PBMCs. These receptor sequences come from a man aged 18 to 30 in good health and CMV-seronegative. Each CDR3 is given with its conserved first and last residue. Fields, in order: D gene, clone size, J gene, V gene, CDR3 DNA, CDR3 protein. D genes are given only for firm matches. The size field is filled for only some rows; it gives once, few, many or a size class.

NA NA TRBJ2-1 TRBV11-2 TGTGCCAGCAGCTTAGAGAGGGTTTCGAATGAGCAGTTCTTC CASSLERVSNEQFF
NA NA TRBJ2-7 TRBV4-1 TGCGCCAGCAGCACGAGTCCTATCTCATACGAGCAGTACTTC CASSTSPISYEQYF
NA once TRBJ2-5 TRBV21-1 TGTGCCAGCAGCAAAGCCCGGTACTTC CASSKARYF
TRBD1 NA TRBJ1-2 TRBV5-1 TGCGCCAGCAGCGAAGGGACAGCTGCTGGAGCTAACTATGGCTACACCTTC CASSEGTAAGANYGYTF
TRBD1 NA TRBJ1-4 TRBV10-3 TGTGCCATCAGGGGGGACAGGGAAAATGAAAAACTGTTTTTT CAIRGDRENEKLFF
NA NA TRBJ1-5 TRBV5-6 TGTGCCAGCAGCTTGGGGCAAAGCAATCAGCCCCAGCATTTT CASSLGQSNQPQHF
TRBD2 NA TRBJ2-1 TRBV28 TGTGCCAGTCACAGCGGGAGGGCTCTATTCTTC CASHSGRALFF
NA NA TRBJ2-4 TRBV19 TGTGCCAGTAGTCTTGGCAGGCCCGACAAAAACATTCAGTACTTC CASSLGRPDKNIQYF
NA NA TRBJ2-5 TRBV5-5 TGTGCCAGCAGCCTAGAGATGAACAAAGAGACCCAGTACTTC CASSLEMNKETQYF
NA many TRBJ2-2 TRBV12-2 TGTGCAAGTCGCTTAGTGCTGCTAGCGGGAGATTTCACCGGGGAGCTGTTTTTT CASRLVLLAGDFTGELFF
TRBD2 NA TRBJ2-2 TRBV27 TGTGCCAGCAGTTTAGTGTTTGGCGCGGGAGAGGTCGGGGAGCTGTTTTTT CASSLVFGAGEVGELFF
TRBD2 few TRBJ2-2 TRBV2 TGTGCCAGCGTGCGGGGGGGAGCCGGGGAGCTGTTTTTT CASVRGGAGELFF
TRBD2 NA TRBJ2-1 TRBV14 TGTGCCAGCAGCCAAGTCGGGGGGGCAATCAATGAGCAGTTCTTC CASSQVGGAINEQFF
TRBD1 NA TRBJ2-1 TRBV2 TGTGCCAGCAGTGATCGGACAGGTGGCAATGAGCAGTTCTTC CASSDRTGGNEQFF
NA NA TRBJ1-6 TRBV27 TGTGCCAGCAGTTTACGGGGAAGTAATTCACCCCTCCACTTT CASSLRGSNSPLHF
TRBD2 NA TRBJ2-1 TRBV11-2 TGTGCCAGCACGCCACATAGCGGGGGGGTTTTTGAGCAGTTCTTC CASTPHSGGVFEQFF
NA few TRBJ2-7 TRBV5-5 TGTGCCAGCAGCTTCACCACGCAGGGGATTGAGCAGTACTTC CASSFTTQGIEQYF